This T cell receptor (beta chain) is drawn from a study of cytomegalovirus exposure and HLA in healthy donors. The overall study: Samples from HLA-typed donors yielded about 85 million unique TCRs in an early data release.

V dropped 7 bases and J dropped 2; count of bases not matched to a gene: 4. CDR1 SQVTM and CDR2 ANQGSEA come from the germline V gene. The CDR3 runs 12 residues. The PCR was carried out with 60 Vbeta primers and 13 Jbeta primers. The table came from immunoSEQ multiplex PCR; TCRdb's copy has only in-frame clones and leaves some out. Among around 180,000 clones listed, about four fifths were seen once. General observations from the study: Apparent HLA restriction characterized most CMV-associated TCR beta chains in a later analysis.

As to this clone: The antigen is undetermined.

The sequencing input was PBMCs. The origin of this receptor is a woman aged 25 to 39 in good health and CMV-seropositive. J is TRBJ1-2 and V is TRBV29-1; 7 bases match TRBD1. CDR3 region: CSEQTGNYGYTF. As DNA, the CDR3 is TGCAGCGAACAGACAGGGAACTATGGCTACACCTTC.